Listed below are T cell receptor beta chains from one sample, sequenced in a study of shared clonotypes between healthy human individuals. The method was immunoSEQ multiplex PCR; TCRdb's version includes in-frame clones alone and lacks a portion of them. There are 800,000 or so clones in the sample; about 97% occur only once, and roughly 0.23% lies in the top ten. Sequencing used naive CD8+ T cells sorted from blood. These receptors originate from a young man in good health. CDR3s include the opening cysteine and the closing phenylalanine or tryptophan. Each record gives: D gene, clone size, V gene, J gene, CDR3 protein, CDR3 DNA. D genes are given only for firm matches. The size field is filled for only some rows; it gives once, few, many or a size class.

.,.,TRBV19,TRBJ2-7,CASSIGQGYEQYF,TGTGCCAGTAGTATAGGTCAAGGATACGAGCAGTACTTC
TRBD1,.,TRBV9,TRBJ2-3,CASSPRGTGGRADTQYF,TGTGCCAGCAGCCCGAGGGGGACAGGGGGCCGCGCAGATACGCAGTATTTT
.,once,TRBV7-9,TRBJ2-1,CASSLRGFGSYNEQFF,TGTGCCAGCAGTCTAAGGGGATTTGGGTCCTACAATGAGCAGTTCTTC
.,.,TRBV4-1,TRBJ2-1,CASSQEVAGVYNEQFF,TGCGCCAGCAGCCAAGAGGTGGCAGGGGTCTACAATGAGCAGTTCTTC
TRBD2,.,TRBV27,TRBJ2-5,CASSPASGDFQETQYF,TGTGCCAGCAGTCCTGCTAGCGGAGACTTCCAAGAGACCCAGTACTTC
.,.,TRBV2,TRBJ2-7,CASSPLTYEQYF,TGTGCCAGCAGCCCCCTTACCTACGAGCAGTACTTC
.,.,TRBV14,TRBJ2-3,CASSQVRTDTQYF,TGTGCCAGCAGCCAAGTCAGAACAGATACGCAGTATTTT
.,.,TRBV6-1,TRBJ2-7,CASSPRAGTSYEQYF,TGTGCCAGCAGTCCTCGGGCGGGAACCTCCTACGAGCAGTACTTC
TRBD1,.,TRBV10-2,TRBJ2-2,CASGAGGFGELFF,TGCGCCAGCGGGGCAGGGGGCTTTGGGGAGCTGTTTTTT
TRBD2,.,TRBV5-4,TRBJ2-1,CASSLGLAGDNEQFF,TGTGCCAGCAGCTTAGGACTAGCGGGGGACAATGAGCAGTTCTTC
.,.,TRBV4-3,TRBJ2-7,CASSQGPSSYEQYF,TGCGCCAGCAGCCAAGGTCCCAGCTCCTACGAGCAGTACTTC
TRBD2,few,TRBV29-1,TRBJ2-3,CSARTSGISTDTQYF,TGCAGCGCCCGGACTAGCGGGATAAGCACAGATACGCAGTATTTT
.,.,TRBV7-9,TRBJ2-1,CASSPPLDRYIEQFF,TGTGCCAGCAGCCCCCCCTTAGACAGATACATTGAGCAGTTCTTC
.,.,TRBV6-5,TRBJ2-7,CASSYPGRFYEQYF,TGTGCCAGCAGTTACCCTGGACGGTTCTACGAGCAGTACTTC
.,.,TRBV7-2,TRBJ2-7,CASSLDRPNSYEQYF,TGTGCCAGCAGCTTAGATCGCCCGAACTCCTACGAGCAGTACTTC
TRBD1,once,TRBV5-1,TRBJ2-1,CASSSPGQGVNEQFF,TGCGCCAGCAGCTCACCGGGACAGGGTGTCAATGAGCAGTTCTTC
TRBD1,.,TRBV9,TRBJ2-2,CASSVAGTGTGELFF,TGTGCCAGCAGCGTAGCCGGGACAGGTACCGGGGAGCTGTTTTTT
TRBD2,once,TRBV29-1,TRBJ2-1,CSVTGTSGDDGFF,TGCAGCGTTACCGGGACTAGCGGAGACGATGGGTTCTTC
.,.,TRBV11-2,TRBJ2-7,CASSSQGGEQYF,TGTGCCAGCAGCTCACAGGGCGGCGAGCAGTACTTC
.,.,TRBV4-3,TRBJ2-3,CASSHTPGSTDTQYF,TGCGCCAGCAGCCACACCCCGGGGAGCACAGATACGCAGTATTTT
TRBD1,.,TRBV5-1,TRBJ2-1,CASSLRGTGKGEQFF,TGCGCCAGCAGCTTGCGAGGGACAGGGAAAGGTGAGCAGTTCTTC
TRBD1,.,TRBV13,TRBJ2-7,CASSLRTGRNEQYF,TGTGCCAGCAGCTTAAGGACAGGGAGAAACGAGCAGTACTTC
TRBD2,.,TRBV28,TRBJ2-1,CASSLQGARGLAGGAGEQFF,TGTGCCAGCAGTTTACAAGGGGCGAGGGGACTAGCGGGAGGGGCAGGAGAGCAGTTCTTC
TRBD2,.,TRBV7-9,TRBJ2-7,CASSFPSGVSYEQYF,TGTGCCAGCAGCTTCCCTAGCGGGGTTTCCTACGAGCAGTACTTC
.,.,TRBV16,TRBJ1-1,CASSQTQGHGLTEAFF,TGTGCCAGCAGCCAAACACAGGGACATGGGCTAACTGAAGCTTTCTTT
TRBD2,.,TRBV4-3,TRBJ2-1,CASSQDRTSGRINEQFF,TGCGCCAGCAGCCAAGATAGGACTAGCGGAAGAATCAATGAGCAGTTCTTC
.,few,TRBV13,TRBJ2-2,CASSRQGLNTGELFF,TGTGCCAGCAGCCGTCAGGGGTTGAACACCGGGGAGCTGTTTTTT
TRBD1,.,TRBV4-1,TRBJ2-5,CASSQEQGTQETQYF,TGCGCCAGCAGCCAAGAACAGGGGACCCAAGAGACCCAGTACTTC
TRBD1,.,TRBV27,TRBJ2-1,CASSLGTGVYNEQFF,TGTGCCAGCAGCCTCGGGACAGGGGTCTACAATGAGCAGTTCTTC
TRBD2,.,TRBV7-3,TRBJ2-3,CASSLSLSGADTQYF,TGTGCCAGCAGCTTAAGTTTAAGCGGGGCAGATACGCAGTATTTT
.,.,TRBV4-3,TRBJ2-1,CASSEFPVDSANNEQFF,TGCGCCAGCAGCGAGTTCCCTGTGGATAGCGCTAACAATGAGCAGTTCTTC
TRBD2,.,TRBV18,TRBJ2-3,CASSGEEAGGRTDTQYF,TGTGCCAGCTCCGGCGAAGAAGCGGGAGGGCGCACAGATACGCAGTATTTT
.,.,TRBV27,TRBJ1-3,CASSSGHTGNTIYF,TGTGCCAGCAGTTCGGGACACACTGGAAACACCATATATTTT
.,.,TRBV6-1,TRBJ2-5,CASSESWSETQYF,TGTGCCAGCAGTGAAAGTTGGTCAGAGACCCAGTACTTC